The rows below give T cell receptor beta chains drawn from one sample of a study of T cell changes during pregnancy in multiple sclerosis. Here immunoSEQ multiplex PCR was the method, and the copy in TCRdb shows in-frame clones only, minus some. This sample has tens of thousands of clones, with 94% found just once. The specimen comprised peripheral blood, sampled in the third trimester of pregnancy. These receptors all stem from a female donor with multiple sclerosis, enrolled in a pregnancy study. Each CDR3 is given with its conserved first and last residue. D genes are given only for firm matches. Expanded clones are given a class, and other clones once, few, many or no size at all.

>TRBD1|TRBV6-4|.|TRBJ2-3
TGTGCCAGCAGTGTCGGGACAGCATCCACAGATACGCAGTATTTT
CASSVGTASTDTQYF
>TRBD2|TRBV7-6|.|TRBJ2-2
TGTGCCAGCAGGCCTGCAGCGGGAGGGCCGTCCGGGGAGCTGTTTTTT
CASRPAAGGPSGELFF
>TRBD2|TRBV4-2|.|TRBJ2-7
TGTGCCAGCAGCCAAGAGATACTAGCGGGAGGGCCCTACGAGCAGTACTTC
CASSQEILAGGPYEQYF
>.|TRBV2|.|TRBJ1-1
TGTGCCAGCACCGCAGGGGAAACTGAAGCTTTCTTT
CASTAGETEAFF
>.|TRBV19|.|TRBJ2-5
TGTGCCAGTAGTTGGGGTGTAGTCCGGGGTACGGAGACCCAGTACTTC
CASSWGVVRGTETQYF
>TRBD1|TRBV11-3|.|TRBJ1-2
TGTGCCAGCAGCTTCTTCTCGCCGGGACAGGTCTATGGCTACACCTTC
CASSFFSPGQVYGYTF
>TRBD2|TRBV9|.|TRBJ2-5
TGTGCCAGCAGCGCCGGGACTAGCGGGACTCGGCTCCAAGAGACCCAGTACTTC
CASSAGTSGTRLQETQYF
>TRBD1|TRBV5-1|.|TRBJ2-2
TGCGCCAGCAGCCGGGACAGTCGCACCGGGGAGCTGTTTTTT
CASSRDSRTGELFF
>.|TRBV6-1|.|TRBJ2-6
TGTGCCAGCAGTGTGACGTGGAGCTCTGGGGCCAACGTCCTGACTTTC
CASSVTWSSGANVLTF
>TRBD2|TRBV18|.|TRBJ2-7
TGTGCCAGCTCACCCCTCCGACTAGCGGGGAACTACGAGCAGTACTTC
CASSPLRLAGNYEQYF
>.|TRBV7-9|.|TRBJ1-1
TGTGCCAGCAGCTTAGAGCGGGGGAGGGCTGAAGCTTTCTTT
CASSLERGRAEAFF
>TRBD1|TRBV27|.|TRBJ2-7
TGTGCCAGCAGCCCCGGGACAGGGGGCTACGAGCAGTACTTC
CASSPGTGGYEQYF
>TRBD1|TRBV10-2|.|TRBJ2-1
TGCGCCAGCAGCTCAGGGGGCGCCTACAATGAGCAGTTCTTC
CASSSGGAYNEQFF
>.|TRBV27|.|TRBJ1-5
TGTGCCAGCAGTTTATCGATTACAGGTCAGCCCCAGCATTTT
CASSLSITGQPQHF
>.|TRBV19|.|TRBJ2-7
TGTGCCAGTAGTGAACAGACGGGAAACGAGCAGTACTTC
CASSEQTGNEQYF
>.|TRBV4-3|.|TRBJ2-3
TGCGCCAGCAGCCAAGCGGGAGTAGCAGGAAGCACAGATACGCAGTATTTT
CASSQAGVAGSTDTQYF
>TRBD1|TRBV5-5|.|TRBJ1-2
TGTGCCAGCAGCTTATGGGACAGCAACCTCTATGGCTACACCTTC
CASSLWDSNLYGYTF
>.|TRBV30|.|TRBJ2-7
TGTGCCTGGGATCCGGGGGATTCCTACGAGCAGTACTTC
CAWDPGDSYEQYF
>.|TRBV20-1|.|TRBJ1-2
TGCAGTGCTAGGGTTGCGGATGGCTACACCTTC
CSARVADGYTF
>TRBD1|TRBV4-2|.|TRBJ1-2
TGTGCCAGCAGCCCAGGACAGGGTACGAGAGAAAACTATGGCTACACCTTC
CASSPGQGTRENYGYTF
>.|TRBV7-6|.|TRBJ1-6
TGTGCCAGCAGCTTTTCCCTAGGGGGACGGAATAATTCACCCCTCCACTTT
CASSFSLGGRNNSPLHF
>.|TRBV7-2|.|TRBJ1-2
TGTGCCAGCAGCGAGCGGGCACTGCCAAATGGCTACACCTTC
CASSERALPNGYTF
>TRBD1|TRBV19|.|TRBJ2-7
TGTGCCAGTAGTATAACAGGGGGCATCTACGAGCAGTACTTC
CASSITGGIYEQYF
>TRBD1|TRBV10-3|.|TRBJ2-7
TGTGCCATCAGTTCCAAAGGGACAGAGCCTTACGAGCAGTACTTC
CAISSKGTEPYEQYF
>.|TRBV27|once|TRBJ1-5
TGTGCCAGCAGTTCCCCTGGCCAGCCCCAGCATTTT
CASSSPGQPQHF
>TRBD1|TRBV18|once|TRBJ2-7
TGTGCCAGCTCACCGGGACAGGGGGCGTACGAGCAGTACTTC
CASSPGQGAYEQYF
>.|TRBV5-6|.|TRBJ2-7
TGTGCCAGCAGCTCGTCCGGGACAACTTACGAGCAGTACTTC
CASSSSGTTYEQYF
>TRBD1|TRBV6-1|.|TRBJ2-7
TGTGCCAGCAGTGATTGGGACAGGGGAACCTACGAGCAGTACTTC
CASSDWDRGTYEQYF
>.|TRBV4-1|.|TRBJ2-5
TGCGCCAGCAGCGAAGCGGACAGACCAGAGACCCAGTACTTC
CASSEADRPETQYF